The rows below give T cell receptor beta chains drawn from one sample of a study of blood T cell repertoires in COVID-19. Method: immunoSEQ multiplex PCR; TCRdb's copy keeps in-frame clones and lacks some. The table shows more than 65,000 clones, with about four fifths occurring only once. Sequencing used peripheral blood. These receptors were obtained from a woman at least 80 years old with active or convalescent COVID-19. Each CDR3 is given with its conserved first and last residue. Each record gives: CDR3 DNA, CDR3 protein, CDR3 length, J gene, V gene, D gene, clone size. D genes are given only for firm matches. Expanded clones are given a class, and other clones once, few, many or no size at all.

CDR3 DNA: TGTGCCAGCAGCTTAGGGCTTTCTATACAGGGGGAGACCCAGTACTTC
CDR3 protein: CASSLGLSIQGETQYF
CDR3 length: 16
J gene: TRBJ2-5
V gene: TRBV7-2
D gene: TRBD1
clone size: .

CDR3 DNA: TGCGCCAGCAGCCGTGGCAGGGGAGGGGAGACCCAGTACTTC
CDR3 protein: CASSRGRGGETQYF
CDR3 length: 14
J gene: TRBJ2-5
V gene: TRBV4-3
D gene: .
clone size: once

CDR3 DNA: TGTGCCAGCAGTTTGGATCAGGGAAATGAGCAGTTCTTC
CDR3 protein: CASSLDQGNEQFF
CDR3 length: 13
J gene: TRBJ2-1
V gene: TRBV27
D gene: .
clone size: once

CDR3 DNA: TGTGCCAGCGGCCGGCGGGGCAATCAGCCCCAGCATTTT
CDR3 protein: CASGRRGNQPQHF
CDR3 length: 13
J gene: TRBJ1-5
V gene: TRBV6-6
D gene: .
clone size: .

CDR3 DNA: TGCGCCAGCAGCTTGGAACTACCCGGCACAGATACGCAGTATTTT
CDR3 protein: CASSLELPGTDTQYF
CDR3 length: 15
J gene: TRBJ2-3
V gene: TRBV5-1
D gene: .
clone size: once

CDR3 DNA: TGTGCCAGCAGCTCCGGACCGAGGGCCACCATATATTTT
CDR3 protein: CASSSGPRATIYF
CDR3 length: 13
J gene: TRBJ1-3
V gene: TRBV5-4
D gene: .
clone size: .

CDR3 DNA: TGTGCCAGCGGAGGGGGCAGGGGCAATCAGCCCCAGCATTTT
CDR3 protein: CASGGGRGNQPQHF
CDR3 length: 14
J gene: TRBJ1-5
V gene: TRBV19
D gene: TRBD1
clone size: .

CDR3 DNA: TGCAGCGCACAAGGGGGGGACAATCAGCCCCAGCATTTT
CDR3 protein: CSAQGGDNQPQHF
CDR3 length: 13
J gene: TRBJ1-5
V gene: TRBV29-1
D gene: .
clone size: .

CDR3 DNA: TGTGCCAGCAGTGGGGCGGACAGGGTTTATCAGCCCCAGCATTTT
CDR3 protein: CASSGADRVYQPQHF
CDR3 length: 15
J gene: TRBJ1-5
V gene: TRBV6-2/TRBV6-3
D gene: TRBD1
clone size: .

CDR3 DNA: TGTGCCAGCAGCCCGAGTAGGGACAGGGGGAGAGAGCAGTACTTC
CDR3 protein: CASSPSRDRGREQYF
CDR3 length: 15
J gene: TRBJ2-7
V gene: TRBV7-6
D gene: TRBD1
clone size: .